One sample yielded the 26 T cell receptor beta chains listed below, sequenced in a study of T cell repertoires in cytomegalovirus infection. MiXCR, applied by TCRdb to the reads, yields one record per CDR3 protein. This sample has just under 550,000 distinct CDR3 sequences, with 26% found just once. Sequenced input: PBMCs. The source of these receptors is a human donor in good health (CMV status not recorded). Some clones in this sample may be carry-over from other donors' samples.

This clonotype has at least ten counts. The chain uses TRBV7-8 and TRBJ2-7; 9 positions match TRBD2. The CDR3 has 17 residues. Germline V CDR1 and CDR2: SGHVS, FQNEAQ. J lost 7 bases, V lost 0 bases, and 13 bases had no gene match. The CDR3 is CASSLAQSLAGLGEQYF. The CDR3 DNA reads TGTGCCAGCAGCTTAGCCCAATCGCTAGCGGGATTGGGGGAGCAGTACTTC.

In DNA form, the CDR3 reads TGTGCCAGCAGTCAGGGGAGGGCCTCAAGGCAGTATTTT. It is translated as CASSQGRASRQYF. The chain uses TRBV11-1 and TRBJ2-3; a weak D match, TRBD2 (7 bases). Germline V gives CDR1 SGHAT, CDR2 FQDESV (reference sequence). The CDR3 contains 13 residues. With 6 bases removed from V and 11 bases from J, the gap between germline ends came to 18 bases.

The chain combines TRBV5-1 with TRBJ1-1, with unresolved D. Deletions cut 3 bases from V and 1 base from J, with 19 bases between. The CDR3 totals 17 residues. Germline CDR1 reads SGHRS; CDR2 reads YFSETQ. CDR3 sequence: CASSSGRVPKKNTEAFF. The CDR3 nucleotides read TGCGCCAGCAGCTCGGGGAGGGTACCGAAGAAGAACACTGAAGCTTTCTTT.

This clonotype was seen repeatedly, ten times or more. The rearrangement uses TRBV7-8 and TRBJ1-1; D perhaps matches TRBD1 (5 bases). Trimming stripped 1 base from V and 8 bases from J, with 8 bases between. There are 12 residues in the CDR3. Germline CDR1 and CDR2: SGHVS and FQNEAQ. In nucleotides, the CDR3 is TGTGCCAGCAGCTTAGACTCAGGGGAAGCTTTCTTT. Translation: CASSLDSGEAFF.

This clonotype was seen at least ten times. CDR3 nucleotide sequence: TGTGCCAGCAGCGCTCGGACAGGGGGCGGTTACGAGCAGTACTTC. Translation: CASSARTGGGYEQYF. The V call is TRBV7-2, the J call TRBJ2-7; TRBD1 agrees at 11 bases. The CDR3 extends over 15 amino acids. After removal of 5 bases from V and 4 bases from J, the junction contained 7 bases not matched to a gene. The germline V gene has CDR1 SGHTA and CDR2 FQGNSA.

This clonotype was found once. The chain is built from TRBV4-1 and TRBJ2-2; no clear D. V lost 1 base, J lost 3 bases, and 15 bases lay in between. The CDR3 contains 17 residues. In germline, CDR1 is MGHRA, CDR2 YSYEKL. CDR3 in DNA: TGCGCCAGCAGCCAAGGCCCGGTTGGAAGTGACACCGGGGAGCTGTTTTTT. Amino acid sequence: CASSQGPVGSDTGELFF.

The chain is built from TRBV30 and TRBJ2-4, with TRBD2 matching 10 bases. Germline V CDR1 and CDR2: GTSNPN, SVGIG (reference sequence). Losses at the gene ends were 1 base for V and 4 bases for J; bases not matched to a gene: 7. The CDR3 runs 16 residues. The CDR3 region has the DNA TGTGCCTGGAGTGACCCTAGCGGGAGTCTAAAAAACATTCAGTACTTC. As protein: CAWSDPSGSLKNIQYF.

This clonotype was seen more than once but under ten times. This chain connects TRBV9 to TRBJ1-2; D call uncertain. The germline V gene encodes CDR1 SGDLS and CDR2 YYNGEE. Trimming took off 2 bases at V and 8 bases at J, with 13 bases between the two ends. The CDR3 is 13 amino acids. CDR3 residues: CASSVRDMSGYTF. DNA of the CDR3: TGTGCCAGCAGCGTCCGTGACATGTCCGGCTACACCTTC.

The CDR3: CAISESTGTGGTNTEAFF. In DNA form, the CDR3 reads TGTGCCATCAGTGAGTCTACCGGGACAGGGGGAACGAACACTGAAGCTTTCTTT. The chain employs TRBV10-3 and TRBJ1-1, with 11 positions matching TRBD1. This CDR3 has 18 residues. J gave up 1 base and V 0 bases, and 7 bases lay outside the gene matches. CDR1 is ENHRY, CDR2 SYGVKD, per germline.

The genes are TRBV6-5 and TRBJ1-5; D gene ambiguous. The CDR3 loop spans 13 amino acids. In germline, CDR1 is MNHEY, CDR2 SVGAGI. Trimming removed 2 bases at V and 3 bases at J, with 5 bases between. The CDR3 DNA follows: TGTGCCAGCAGTTACACCCCCAATCAGCCCCAGCATTTT. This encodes CASSYTPNQPQHF.

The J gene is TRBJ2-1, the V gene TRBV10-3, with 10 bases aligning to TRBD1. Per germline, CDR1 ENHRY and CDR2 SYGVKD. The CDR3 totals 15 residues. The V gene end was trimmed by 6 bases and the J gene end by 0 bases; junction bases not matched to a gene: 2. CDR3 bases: TGTGCCATCAGGGGACAGGGGAGCTCCTACAATGAGCAGTTCTTC. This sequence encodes CAIRGQGSSYNEQFF.

CDR3 nucleotide sequence: TGTGCCAGTAGTTCCTTAGCGGGGGGCTACACAGATACGCAGTATTTT. As protein: CASSSLAGGYTDTQYF. The chain uses TRBV19 and TRBJ2-3; 10 nucleotides align to TRBD2. Germline V gene lookup returns CDR1 LNHDA and CDR2 SQIVND (reference sequence). Trimming took 5 bases from V and 2 from J; bases not matched to a gene: 7. The CDR3 consists of 16 residues.

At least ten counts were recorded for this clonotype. The CDR3 coding sequence is TGTGCCAGCAGTGCTAGCGGGAGTTCCGAGCAGTACGTC. This sequence encodes CASSASGSSEQYV. The chain employs TRBV7-9 and TRBJ2-7; 10 bases agree with TRBD2. The CDR3 contains 13 residues. The germline CDR1 and CDR2 sequences are SEHNR and FQNEAQ (reference sequence). Germline trimming cut 6 bases from V and 6 bases from J; bases unmatched to any gene: 5.

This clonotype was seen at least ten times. CDR3 DNA sequence: TGTGCCAGCAGCTTAACAGACTCCTACGAGCAGTACTTC. Translation gives CASSLTDSYEQYF. The J gene is TRBJ2-7, the V gene TRBV7-2; D uncertain. The CDR3 extends over 13 amino acids. Trimming removed 2 bases at V and 0 bases at J, with 5 bases between. Germline-derived CDR1 and CDR2 are SGHTA and FQGNSA.

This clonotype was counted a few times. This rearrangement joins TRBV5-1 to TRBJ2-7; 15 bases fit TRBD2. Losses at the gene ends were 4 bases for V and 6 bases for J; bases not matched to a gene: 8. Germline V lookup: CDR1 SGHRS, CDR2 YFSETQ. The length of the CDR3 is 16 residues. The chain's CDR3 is CASSTRTSGRALEQYV. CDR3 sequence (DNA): TGCGCCAGCAGCACGCGGACTAGCGGGAGGGCCCTCGAGCAGTACGTC.

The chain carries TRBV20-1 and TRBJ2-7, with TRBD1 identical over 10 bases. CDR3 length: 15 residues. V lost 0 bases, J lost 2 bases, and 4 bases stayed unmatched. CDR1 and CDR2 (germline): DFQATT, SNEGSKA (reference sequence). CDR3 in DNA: TGCAGTGCTAGAGAGTTGGGGACAGGGGCCTACGAGCAGTACTTC. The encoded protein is CSARELGTGAYEQYF.

CDR3 coding DNA: TGTGCCAGTCAGTGGGGGACAGGGGGACAAGCTTTCTTT. Its protein is CASQWGTGGQAFF. The chain couples TRBV19 to TRBJ1-1; 11 bases fit TRBD1. CDR1 is LNHDA, CDR2 SQIVND, per germline (reference sequence). Trimming removed 8 bases from V and 9 bases from J; junction bases left unmatched: 8. The length of the CDR3 is 13 residues.

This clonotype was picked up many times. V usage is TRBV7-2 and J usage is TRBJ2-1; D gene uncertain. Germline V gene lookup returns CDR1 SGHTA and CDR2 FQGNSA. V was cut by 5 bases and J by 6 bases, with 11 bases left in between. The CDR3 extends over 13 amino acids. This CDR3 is CASSPKHRNEQFF. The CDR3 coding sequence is TGTGCCAGCAGCCCCAAGCATCGCAATGAGCAGTTCTTC.

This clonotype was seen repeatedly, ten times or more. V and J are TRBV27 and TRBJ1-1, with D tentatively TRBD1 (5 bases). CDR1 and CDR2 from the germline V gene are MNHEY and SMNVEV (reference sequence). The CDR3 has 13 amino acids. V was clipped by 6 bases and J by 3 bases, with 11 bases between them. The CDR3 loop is CASSLQGYTEAFF. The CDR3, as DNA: TGTGCCAGCAGCTTGCAGGGTTACACTGAAGCTTTCTTT.

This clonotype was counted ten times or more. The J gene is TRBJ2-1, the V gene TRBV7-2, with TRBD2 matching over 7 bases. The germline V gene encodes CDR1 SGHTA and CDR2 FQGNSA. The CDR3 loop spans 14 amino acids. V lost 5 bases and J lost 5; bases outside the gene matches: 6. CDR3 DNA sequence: TGTGCCAGCAGCCTATGGGGAGGGAACAATGAGCAGTTCTTC. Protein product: CASSLWGGNNEQFF.

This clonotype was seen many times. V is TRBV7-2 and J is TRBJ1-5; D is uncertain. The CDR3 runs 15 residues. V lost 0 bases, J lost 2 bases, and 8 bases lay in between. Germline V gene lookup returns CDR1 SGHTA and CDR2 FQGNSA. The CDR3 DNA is TGTGCCAGCAGCTTAGCAATTACGGGCAATCAGCCCCAGCATTTT. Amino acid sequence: CASSLAITGNQPQHF.

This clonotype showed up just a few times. CDR3 sequence: CSALTPDRWNTEAFF. The CDR3 region has the DNA TGCAGTGCCCTAACGCCCGACAGGTGGAACACTGAAGCTTTCTTT. The chain uses TRBV20-1 and TRBJ1-1; maybe TRBD1 (6 bases). Germline CDR1 is DFQATT and CDR2 is SNEGSKA (reference sequence). Trimming took off 6 bases at V and 1 base at J, with 18 bases between the two ends. The CDR3 covers 15 residues.

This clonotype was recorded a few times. The CDR3 sequence is CASSVEVANSPLHF. The CDR3 DNA is TGTGCCAGCAGCGTAGAGGTAGCCAATTCACCCCTCCACTTT. The rearrangement links TRBV9 to TRBJ1-6; no reliable D call. The CDR3 contains 14 residues. The V end was cut by 0 bases, the J end by 7 bases, with 8 bases between. Germline V lookup: CDR1 SGDLS, CDR2 YYNGEE.

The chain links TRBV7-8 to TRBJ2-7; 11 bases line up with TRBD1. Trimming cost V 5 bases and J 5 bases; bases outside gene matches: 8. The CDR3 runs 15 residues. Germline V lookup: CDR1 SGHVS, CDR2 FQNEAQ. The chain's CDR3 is CASSPLGQGVHEQYV. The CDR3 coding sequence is TGTGCCAGCAGCCCACTGGGACAGGGGGTCCACGAGCAGTACGTC.

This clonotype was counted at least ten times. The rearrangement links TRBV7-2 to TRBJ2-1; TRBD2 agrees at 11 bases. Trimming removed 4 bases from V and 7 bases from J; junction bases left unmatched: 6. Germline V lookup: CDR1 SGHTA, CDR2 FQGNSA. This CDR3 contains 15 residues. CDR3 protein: CASSSASGRRNEQFF. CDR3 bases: TGTGCCAGCAGCTCGGCTAGCGGGAGGAGGAATGAGCAGTTCTTC.

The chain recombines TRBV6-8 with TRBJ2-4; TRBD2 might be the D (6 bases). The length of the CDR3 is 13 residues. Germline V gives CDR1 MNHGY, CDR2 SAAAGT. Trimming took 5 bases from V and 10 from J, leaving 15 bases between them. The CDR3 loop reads CASSKTDYGIQYF. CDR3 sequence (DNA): TGTGCCAGCAGTAAGACGGACTACGGAATTCAGTACTTC.